The 25 T cell receptor beta chains reported below all come from one sample, sequenced in a study of blood T cell repertoires in COVID-19. Assay used: immunoSEQ multiplex PCR; TCRdb lists only in-frame clones, some missing. The top ten clones hold over 9.5% of a sample with about 76,000 clones, roughly 84% of them seen once. Sequenced sample: peripheral blood. The receptors derive from a man aged 55 to 69 with COVID-19, enrolled during active disease.

The J gene is TRBJ2-3, the V gene TRBV19; a weak D match, TRBD2 (7 bases). With 9 bases removed from V and 4 bases from J, the gap between germline ends came to 17 bases. The germline V gene has CDR1 LNHDA and CDR2 SQIVND (reference sequence). The CDR3 sequence is 14 residues long. The CDR3: CASGGRLGADTQYF. Here the CDR3 DNA reads TGTGCCAGCGGGGGGCGACTGGGGGCAGATACGCAGTATTTT.

The CDR3 DNA follows: TGTGCCAGCAGCCAAGATTCCCTAGCGGGGGGTTTCGAGCAGTACTTC. Protein: CASSQDSLAGGFEQYF. The chain is built from TRBV3-1 (or the pseudogene TRBV3-2) and TRBJ2-7; 11 bases align to TRBD2. V was pared by 0 bases and J by 6 bases, with 7 bases of the junction left unmatched. CDR1 LGHDT and CDR2 YNNKEL come from the germline V gene (reference sequence). The CDR3 is 16 amino acids.

CDR3 in DNA: TGTGCCAGCAGTTACACGCAGGGAAATGGCTACACCTTC. Encoded protein: CASSYTQGNGYTF. This chain joins TRBV6-5 and TRBJ1-2; possibly TRBD1 for D (5 bases). The CDR3 runs 13 residues. The germline V gene encodes CDR1 MNHEY and CDR2 SVGAGI. V was pared by 2 bases and J by 6 bases, with 10 bases between.

The gene calls are TRBV6-5 and TRBJ2-1; D may be TRBD1 (5 bases). V dropped 2 bases and J dropped 5 bases, with 16 bases sitting between them. From germline, CDR1 is MNHEY and CDR2 SVGAGI. The CDR3 has 16 amino acids. CDR3 DNA: TGTGCCAGCAGTTACGGTCTGGGGCAGGGCAACAATGAGCAGTTCTTC. Translation: CASSYGLGQGNNEQFF.

V is TRBV28 and J is TRBJ1-5, with 10 bases identical to TRBD1. Germline loops: CDR1 MDHEN, CDR2 SYDVKM. This CDR3 comprises 14 residues. V gave up 7 bases and J gave up 4 bases; unmatched junction bases: 4. CDR3 sequence (DNA): TGTGCCAGCATAAGGACAGGGGGGAATCAGCCCCAGCATTTT. Translated, it gives CASIRTGGNQPQHF.

This chain uses TRBV30 with TRBJ2-7; 10 bases map to TRBD2. The J segment lost 4 bases and the V segment lost 1 base, leaving 7 bases of the junction unmatched. Germline V CDR1 and CDR2: GTSNPN, SVGIG (reference sequence). This CDR3 region has 15 residues. The CDR3 nucleotides are TGTGCCTGGAGTGGCACTAGCGGGGTTTTGTACGAGCAGTACTTC. It yields the protein CAWSGTSGVLYEQYF.

The genes are TRBV5-1 and TRBJ2-7; TRBD1 agrees at 8 bases. The junction had 13 bases not matched to a gene; V was cut back by 4 bases and J by 4 bases. The CDR3 has 16 amino acids. Germline V gives CDR1 SGHRS, CDR2 YFSETQ. The CDR3 coding sequence is TGCGCCAGCAGCCCTAGTACCGGACAGGGTGTGTACGAGCAGTACTTC. It is translated as CASSPSTGQGVYEQYF.

The gene calls are TRBV19 and TRBJ1-2; 8 bases line up with TRBD1. The CDR3 spans 20 residues. The V gene end was trimmed by 8 bases and the J gene end by 3 bases; junction bases not matched to a gene: 26. Germline lookup yields CDR1 LNHDA and CDR2 SQIVND (reference sequence). The CDR3 reads CASPLLLYARGQGDDYGYTF. The CDR3 nucleotides are TGTGCCAGTCCGCTCCTACTTTACGCCAGGGGGCAGGGAGATGACTATGGCTACACCTTC.

The chain has TRBV10-3 and TRBJ2-5; the match to TRBD2 covers 8 bases. Germline V CDR1 and CDR2: ENHRY, SYGVKD. Trimming removed 6 bases from V and 3 bases from J; junction bases left unmatched: 6. The length of the CDR3 is 14 residues. The CDR3 DNA sequence: TGTGCCATCAGGGGGATTAGCGGGGAAGAGACCCAGTACTTC. It specifies CAIRGISGEETQYF.

V gene TRBV7-3 combines with J gene TRBJ1-1; possibly TRBD1 for D (5 bases). This CDR3 contains 13 residues. Trimming cost V 5 bases and J 1 base, with 8 bases left between them. Germline loops: CDR1 SGHTA, CDR2 FQGTGA. The CDR3 DNA reads TGTGCCAGCAGCCAAGACAGGAACACTGAAGCTTTCTTT. Amino acid sequence: CASSQDRNTEAFF.

This sequence joins TRBV6-5 and TRBJ2-5; 7 nucleotides align to TRBD1. V dropped 6 bases and J dropped 2; count of bases not matched to a gene: 3. The germline V gene has CDR1 MNHEY and CDR2 SVGAGI. The CDR3 is 13 residues long. CDR3 DNA: TGTGCCAGCAGGAGGGGACAGCAAGAGACCCAGTACTTC. This translates into CASRRGQQETQYF.

This chain connects TRBV5-1 to TRBJ1-6; no definite D call. V lost 5 bases to trimming and J lost 4 bases, with 16 bases between them. The CDR3 loop spans 16 amino acids. Germline V gives CDR1 SGHRS, CDR2 YFSETQ. The CDR3 region has the DNA TGCGCCAGCAGTTCCGCGTTGACGGGTTATAATTCACCCCTCCACTTT. This sequence encodes CASSSALTGYNSPLHF. The full variable domain, with the rest looked up from reference TRBV5-1 and TRBJ1-6, is KAGVTQTPRYLIKTRGQQVTLSCSPISGHRSVSWYQQTPGQGLQFLFEYFSETQRNKGNFPGRFSGRQFSNSRSEMNVSTLELGDSALYLCASSSALTGYNSPLHFGNGTRLTVT.

CDR3 sequence reads: CAWTRQGAIYEQYF. The CDR3 DNA follows: TGTGCCTGGACCCGACAGGGGGCAATCTACGAGCAGTACTTC. The chain couples TRBV30 to TRBJ2-7; TRBD1 aligns across 10 bases. Germline V gene lookup returns CDR1 GTSNPN and CDR2 SVGIG (reference sequence). The CDR3 totals 14 residues. With V trimmed by 4 bases and J by 3 bases, 6 bases remained unmatched.

The rearrangement links TRBV7-9 to TRBJ1-1; possibly TRBD1 for D (6 bases). This CDR3 region has 14 residues. The germline gives CDR1 SEHNR, CDR2 FQNEAQ (reference sequence). V lost 0 bases, J lost 3 bases, and 8 bases lay in between. In nucleotides, the CDR3 is TGTGCCAGCAGCTTAGCGGGGGCCGACACTGAAGCTTTCTTT. Residues: CASSLAGADTEAFF.

The CDR3 sequence is CASSQDAPYTHESQDEQFF. Written as DNA, the CDR3 is TGCGCCAGCAGCCAAGACGCACCTTATACACATGAGAGCCAGGATGAGCAGTTCTTC. This rearrangement joins TRBV4-1 to TRBJ2-1, with no clear D. The CDR3 runs 19 residues. V lost 0 bases, J lost 8 bases, and 26 bases lay in between. Germline CDR1 reads MGHRA; CDR2 reads YSYEKL.

The V gene is TRBV6-5, the J gene TRBJ2-4; tentative D call: TRBD1 (5 bases). V lost 10 bases and J lost 3, with 16 bases in between. CDR1 is MNHEY, CDR2 SVGAGI, per germline. The CDR3 sequence is 14 residues long. CDR3 DNA: TGTGCCATCGATGAAGGCCAGGGCAAAAACATTCAGTACTTC. Residues: CAIDEGQGKNIQYF.

The rearrangement links TRBV20-1 to TRBJ2-5, with a possible D match to TRBD1 (5 bases). V was clipped by 5 bases and J by 5 bases, with 9 bases between them. Germline V gene lookup returns CDR1 DFQATT and CDR2 SNEGSKA (reference sequence). This CDR3 region has 11 residues. The CDR3 is CSAQGGETQYF. The CDR3 nucleotides are TGCAGTGCTCAGGGCGGCGAGACCCAGTACTTC.

The rearrangement uses TRBV18 and TRBJ1-2; TRBD1 aligns across 7 bases. V lost 2 bases, J lost 14 bases, and 8 bases stayed unmatched. The length of the CDR3 is 12 residues. Germline-derived CDR1 and CDR2 are KGHSH and LQKENI. CDR3 amino acids: CASSPEGQASTF. The CDR3 DNA reads as TGTGCCAGCTCACCAGAAGGACAGGCGTCTACCTTC.

The genes are TRBV5-1 and TRBJ1-2, with D perhaps matching TRBD1 (5 bases). Germline loops: CDR1 SGHRS, CDR2 YFSETQ. This CDR3 contains 16 residues. The V gene lost 4 bases and the J gene lost 6 bases, with 22 bases spanning the gap. This CDR3 reads CASSGSLRTKFDGYTF. CDR3 sequence (DNA): TGCGCCAGCAGCGGGTCTCTCAGGACAAAATTCGATGGCTACACCTTC.

This rearrangement joins TRBV2 to TRBJ2-5; D not resolved. The germline V gene has CDR1 SNHLY and CDR2 FYNNEI. V was trimmed by 3 bases and J by 1 base, leaving 12 bases between them. The CDR3 loop spans 15 amino acids. DNA for the CDR3: TGTGCCAGCAGTGATTCGGCTAGAGGCCAAGAGACCCAGTACTTC. This codes for CASSDSARGQETQYF.

V is TRBV11-2 and J is TRBJ2-3; D possibly corresponds to TRBD1 (5 bases). The V and J ends lost 4 bases and 2 bases respectively, with 19 bases between them. CDR3 length: 17 amino acids. Germline V gene lookup returns CDR1 SGHAT and CDR2 FQNNGV. CDR3: CASSSNGHLRHTDTQYF. CDR3 DNA: TGTGCCAGCAGCTCGAACGGACACCTACGACACACAGATACGCAGTATTTT.

The chain has TRBV3-1 (or the pseudogene TRBV3-2) and TRBJ2-1; 7 bases are a match to TRBD2. This CDR3 has 14 amino acids. Per germline, CDR1 LGHDT and CDR2 YNNKEL (reference sequence). Unmatched junction bases numbered 12, after V lost 4 bases and J lost 12 bases. The CDR3 sequence is CASSREGGVLGQFF. DNA of the CDR3: TGTGCCAGCAGCCGGGAGGGCGGTGTTTTGGGGCAGTTCTTC.

The genes are TRBV12-2 and TRBJ2-5; the table's D call, TRBD2, has no DNA check behind it. TRBV12-2 is marked as a pseudogene. The CDR3 covers 15 residues. The CDR3, as DNA: TGTGCAAGTCGCTTATTACTAGCGGGAGGAGAGACCCAGTACTTC. Its translation: CASRLLLAGGETQYF.

This rearrangement joins TRBV7-2 to TRBJ2-3; 14 positions agree with TRBD2. Germline trimming cut 5 bases from V and 2 bases from J; bases unmatched to any gene: 6. The germline V gene encodes CDR1 SGHTA and CDR2 FQGNSA. The CDR3 totals 17 residues. CDR3 DNA sequence: TGTGCCAGCAGCCTCGGGACTAGCGGGAGATACACAGATACGCAGTATTTT. This codes for CASSLGTSGRYTDTQYF.

This clone was counted a few times. V usage is TRBV7-2 and J usage is TRBJ1-6; TRBD1 matches at 7 bases. Germline values: CDR1 SGHTA, CDR2 FQGNSA. This CDR3 is built from 16 residues. The V and J ends lost 5 bases and 7 bases, in that order; junction bases with no gene match: 11. The CDR3 loop is CASSPLPGQKNSPLHF. CDR3 in DNA: TGTGCCAGCAGCCCCCTCCCGGGACAGAAAAATTCACCCCTCCACTTT.